This T cell receptor beta chain comes out of a study of cytomegalovirus exposure and HLA in healthy donors. The CDR3 loop spans 13 amino acids. Trimming took off 6 bases at V and 7 bases at J, with 15 bases between the two ends. Per the germline V gene, CDR1 is MNHNS and CDR2 is SASEGT. With 60 Vbeta and 13 Jbeta primers, the PCR was carried out. The data were produced by immunoSEQ multiplex PCR, yet TCRdb's version contains in-frame clones alone and is incomplete. The data show 150,000 to 200,000 clones, around 79% seen once. Sequencing was carried out using PBMCs. This clonotype was obtained from a woman in her fifties or sixties in good health and CMV-seronegative. The chain carries TRBV6-1 and TRBJ1-2; a weak D match, TRBD1 (5 bases). In DNA form, the CDR3 reads TGTGCCAGCAGGGGAGGGGCAGTAAGTGGCTACACCTTC. Its protein is CASRGGAVSGYTF.